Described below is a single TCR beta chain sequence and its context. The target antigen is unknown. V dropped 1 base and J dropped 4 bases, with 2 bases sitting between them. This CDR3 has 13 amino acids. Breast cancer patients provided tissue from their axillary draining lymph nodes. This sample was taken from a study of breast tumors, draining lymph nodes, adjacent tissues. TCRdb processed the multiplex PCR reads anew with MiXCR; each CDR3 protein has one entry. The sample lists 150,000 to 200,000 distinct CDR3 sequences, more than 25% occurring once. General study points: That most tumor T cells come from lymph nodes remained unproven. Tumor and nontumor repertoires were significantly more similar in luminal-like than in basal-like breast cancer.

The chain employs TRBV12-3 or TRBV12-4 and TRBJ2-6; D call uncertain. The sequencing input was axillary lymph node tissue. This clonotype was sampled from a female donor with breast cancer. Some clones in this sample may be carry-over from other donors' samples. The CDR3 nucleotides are TGTGCCAGCAGTTTAGACGGGGCCAACGTCCTGACTTTC. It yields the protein CASSLDGANVLTF.